This T cell receptor (beta chain) came from a study of blood T cell repertoires in COVID-19. About the research overall: Spain, Italy and the United States supplied samples that represented acute and convalescent COVID-19.

Method: immunoSEQ multiplex PCR; TCRdb's copy keeps in-frame clones and lacks some. The table records under 300,000 clones, around 91% of them present only once. Germline V gives CDR1 LGHDT, CDR2 YNNKEL (reference sequence). The germline V and J ends were trimmed by 6 bases and 4 bases, with 12 bases remaining between them. CDR3 length: 13 amino acids. The source is a woman between 55 and 75 years old with COVID-19, enrolled during active disease. The chain joins TRBV3-1 (or the pseudogene TRBV3-2) to TRBJ1-1; tentative D call: TRBD1 (5 bases). The specimen was peripheral blood. CDR3 nucleotide sequence: TGTGCCAGCAGTCTCGTGGGGGGCACTGAAGCTTTCTTT. It specifies CASSLVGGTEAFF.